This T cell receptor (beta chain) comes out of a study of cytomegalovirus exposure and HLA in healthy donors (dated by TCRdb to 2015 to 2018). Background on the whole study: According to an earlier analysis of several hundred of the donors, roughly 180 million T cells yielded roughly 100 million unique TCR beta sequences and less than 300 Gb of sequence data. In the later analysis, no new phenotypic data were used to find candidate immune exposures; instead, reliance was placed on TCR beta sequences and their occurrence across donors. An early release that covered 640 HLA-typed donors contained approximately 300 gigabases of sequencing data and approximately 85 million unique TCR sequences. Both class I and class II loci were covered by HLA typing, at four-digit resolution. Typing coverage differed by locus: A, B, C, DRB1 and DQB1 were typed in about 620-640 donors, DQA1 in approximately 520, DPA1 in 600 to 610, and DPB1 in 400 to 480. A later analysis re-examined previously published TCR beta repertoires from 610 or so donors and added high-resolution HLA genotyping to investigate patterns of TCR occurrence. On average, about 200,000 unique TCR beta nucleotide sequences were sequenced per donor among about 400 genotyped donors of the cohort, with roughly 18% of those sequences being non-productive. The study was designed to test whether signatures of past pathogen exposure could be identified by cataloging public T cell receptors. High-throughput TCR immunosequencing, statistical association of individual TCRs with disease status, and machine learning were combined to predict cytomegalovirus infection status. Donor age, sex, ethnicity and CMV serostatus were compiled together with the repertoire data. Among the roughly 390 genotyped donors, 75% to 90% belonged to the genetic ancestry cluster associated with self-reported Caucasian donors. A later genetic analysis used genome-wide SNP genotypes for about 65% of the 666 donors, treating that subset as a discovery cohort. About five DR-DQ haplotypes were treated as single units for association and clustering because of strong linkage in the cohort. In an earlier analysis of roughly 580 of the donors, high-throughput TCR beta sequencing was used to judge whether each TCR beta V gene segment behaved as functional or pseudogenic. All discovery cohort repertoires had been generated using a single sequencing platform. In addition to the first cohort of roughly 700 subjects, a separate validation cohort of 120 different subjects was used. Using immunosequencing, the study profiled T cell repertoires from 550 to 750 subjects and related those repertoires to cytomegalovirus serostatus.

V lost 1 base and J lost 4 bases; the stretch between them is 11 bases long. The germline V gene encodes CDR1 KGHSH and CDR2 LQKENI. Counted from cysteine to phenylalanine, this CDR3 has 14 amino acids. Only CDR3 DNA remains: 42 bases, in frame from the first base. The cohort comprised around 700 healthy bone marrow donors. At the time of sampling, all cohort members were nominally healthy, though unrecorded immune exposures were likely present. The donor tested CMV seronegative and was one of the 352 seronegative cohort members. A peripheral blood sample was collected from each donor, and TCR beta sequencing was performed on peripheral blood mononuclear cells. Genomic DNA was extracted from the blood cell samples with the Qiagen DNeasy Blood Extraction Kit. Details on this clone: What this receptor recognizes is not known. No clone much larger than this one lies a single base away; base qualities are absent.

The library was generated by the immunoSEQ multiplex PCR assay. For the multiplex PCR, a mixture combining 60 forward primers for TCR Vbeta segments and 13 reverse primers for TCR Jbeta segments was used. Amplification of the CDR3 region of rearranged TCR beta genes was performed with a multiplex PCR assay on genomic DNA. The amplified TCR beta libraries were sequenced on the Illumina HiSeq System as 87-base-pair reads. Per the original workflow: A later analysis counted approximately 74 million unique TCR beta chains across the 650 to 700 repertoires, and 10 million to 12 million of these chains were shared by at least two donors. Raw reads were error-corrected and collapsed into unique sequences with a nearest-neighbor algorithm that merged closely related sequences to remove PCR and sequencing errors. Alignment of CDR3 sequences to IMGT reference sequences was used to assign V, D and J gene segments. Each retained sequence needed at least a six-nucleotide match to both a V gene segment and a J gene segment. A rearrangement counted as productive if the CDR3 had no stop codons and remained in frame with V and J, and every other rearrangement counted as non-productive. CDR3 was defined according to IMGT convention as the region running from the second conserved V-encoded cysteine to the conserved J-encoded phenylalanine. Sequences without an unambiguous match to a single V gene segment were excluded from the earlier analysis of several hundred of the donors. In an earlier analysis of more than 500 of the donors, a V segment was called functional when productive rearrangements were above 56.7%, and segregating when the standard deviation between donors exceeded 5%. To diagnose cytomegalovirus status from the catalog of TCR beta chain sequences, a statistical classification framework was built. In a later analysis, V and J genes were assigned by comparing TCR nucleotide sequences against IMGT/GENE-DB human TR gene sequences. The TCRdist pipeline was used in a later analysis to assign CDR3 sequences and most-parsimonious VDJ recombination scenarios. A later analysis defined each TCR beta chain by its CDR3 amino acid sequence plus V-gene family, and excluded reads lacking a unique V-gene family. To address suspected cross-contamination and a sequencing artifact, a later analysis removed 592 highly shared, low-generation-probability nucleotide sequences. In a later analysis, a clonal expansion index was calculated for each public chain from normalized within-repertoire ranks of inferred template counts. A later analysis computed generation probabilities with a VDJ recombination model fitted to out-of-frame rearrangements, and checked the results against IGoR. In a later analysis, hypergeometric tests were used to score TCR-TCR, TCR-HLA and TCR-CMV co-occurrence, with a repertoire-size bias correction applied to TCR pairs. False discovery rates were estimated in a later analysis by permuting HLA or CMV assignments 20 times. In a later analysis, co-occurring TCRs were grouped using DBSCAN, and TCRdist sequence similarity was added for clustering within HLA-allele-positive subsets. Repertoires with fewer than 30,000 or more than 120,000 public chains, plus five repertoires with anomalous nucleotide sharing, were excluded from co-occurrence clustering. TCRdb stores this immuneACCESS table with in-frame sequences only. Part of the clones is absent; in the studies checked, under half of the shortfall reflects unresolved V genes, and no reason is known for the rest. Clonal size and the V and J genes are those of that table, whereas D and trimming came from the DNA. In all, the sample holds some 130,000 clones, and 80% of those were seen once. 1% of the sample comes from the top ten.

Beyond this particular receptor, the publication reports: A cluster of highly shared sequence variants was judged likely to represent a technical artifact of the sequencing pipeline. V-gene and J-gene trimming of TCR beta chains was associated with a missense DCLRE1C variant in a later genetic analysis, and the association was replicated in an independent cohort. In a later analysis, HLA-associated TCR beta chains were found to be more clonally expanded and to have lower generation probabilities than equally common non-associated chains. The only immune exposure information available for the cohort was CMV serostatus. Sequencing depth was assumed to be roughly uniform across donors in the presence/absence analyses, though that assumption may not hold. An earlier analysis of approximately 530 of the donors showed that most TCR beta V segments appeared in productive rearrangements either about 90% or about 30% of the time, which broadly matched IMGT annotations. In a later genetic analysis, fewer N-insertions in productive TCRs were reported among donors in an Asian-associated ancestry cluster than the 666-donor mean. In vitro tests confirmed that a few of the cytomegalovirus-associated TCR beta chains recognize cytomegalovirus antigens. HLA typing was unavailable for some donors at each locus, so association tests used only the typed subset. A later analysis found that most CMV-associated TCR beta chains appeared HLA-restricted, with HLA associations seemingly driven largely by CMV exposure. According to a later analysis, TCR association rates differed among HLA loci, with DRB1 alleles showing the most associated TCRs and HLA-C alleles showing the fewest. The cohort was sequenced for TCR beta chains only, and without alpha or paired-chain data the features that could be detected were limited. Specific HLA alleles were associated with some 15,000 TCR beta sequences at a false discovery rate of 0.05 in a later analysis. Strong co-occurrence of HLA alleles, especially DR and DQ, made assigning TCR associations to individual alleles difficult. A further reported finding was that TCR beta sequences accurately predicted the HLA-A and HLA-B alleles for most subjects in the first cohort. It was suggested by the authors that the approach could potentially be generalized to other disease states and immunological phenotypes. The 87-base-pair reads could not distinguish some IMGT-functional V segments, including TRBV6-2 and TRBV6-3, so those segments were excluded. In both the original and validation cohorts, the classifier was reported to diagnose cytomegalovirus status with high specificity and sensitivity. Several of the top co-occurrence clusters appeared to be linked to parvovirus B19, influenza, CMV and Epstein-Barr virus, according to a later analysis. Because counts were too low, roughly 16 rarely observed V segments, including chromosome 9 orphons, were left out of the earlier analysis of over 550 of the donors. Correlated functional status among segregating V segments might be attributable to linkage disequilibrium, but an unknown experimental factor could not be ruled out. The study gave a list of about 160 TCR beta chains associated with cytomegalovirus. While some public TCRs were present in many individuals, most TCR sequences turned up only very rarely across donors.

What was sequenced was PBMCs. The sequence came from a man in his forties in good health and CMV-seronegative. Here the chain combines TRBV18 and TRBJ2-7, with TRBD1 tentatively as D gene (5 bases match). The base sequence is TGTGCCAGCTCACCACGCGCAGGGTGGTACGAGCAGTACTTC. It translates as CASSPRAGWYEQYF.